These 28 T cell receptor beta chains were sequenced from one sample in a study of Ad26.COV2.S vaccination and SARS-CoV-2 variants. The table came from immunoSEQ multiplex PCR; TCRdb's copy has only in-frame clones and leaves some out. The sample lists fewer than 500,000 clones; 90% were seen once. Treatment in this sample: around 19 received Ad26.COV2.S at low or high dose, single or two shots; roughly five received placebo; per-sample allocation not given. Day 63 following the first vaccine or placebo injection was when the samples were taken. The source was peripheral blood, collected in a trial of Ad26.COV2.S vaccine versus placebo. Receptor source: a person between 18 and 65 years old who received the Ad26.COV2.S COVID-19 vaccine or a placebo.

V and J are TRBV27 and TRBJ2-1; D might be TRBD1 (6 bases). The germline V gene encodes CDR1 MNHEY and CDR2 SMNVEV (reference sequence). Trimming removed 9 bases from V and 5 bases from J, with 20 bases in between. The CDR3 is 15 residues long. CDR3 in DNA: TGTGCCAGTCGTCCAGGGGCCTCACTTCACAATGAGCAGTTCTTC. It encodes CASRPGASLHNEQFF.

The rearrangement joins TRBV9 to TRBJ2-7; TRBD2 agrees at 12 bases. Germline CDR1 is SGDLS and CDR2 is YYNGEE. The CDR3 has 13 residues. With 2 bases clipped from V and 6 bases from J, the junction kept 0 bases outside the gene matches. This CDR3 reads CASSVTSGSEQYF. The CDR3 region has the DNA TGTGCCAGCAGCGTGACTAGCGGGAGCGAGCAGTACTTC.

This rearrangement joins TRBV21-1 to TRBJ1-5. TRBV21-1 is noted as a pseudogene. The CDR3 spans 18 residues. CDR3 protein: CASSKEAGAVSGNQPQHF. The DNA of the CDR3 is TGTGCCAGCAGCAAAGAAGCGGGGGCGGTTTCGGGCAATCAGCCCCAGCATTTT.

This clone has just a few counts. CDR3 loop: CAWSDGLGPTDTQYF. As DNA, the CDR3 is TGTGCCTGGAGCGACGGACTAGGGCCCACAGATACGCAGTATTTT. The V and J genes are TRBV30 and TRBJ2-3; 7 nucleotides match TRBD2. Trimming cost V 3 bases and J 2 bases; bases outside gene matches: 8. CDR1 is GTSNPN, CDR2 SVGIG, per germline (reference sequence). The CDR3 extends over 15 amino acids.

This chain joins TRBV2 and TRBJ2-1; 8 positions match TRBD2. The CDR3 contains 15 residues. Germline V lookup: CDR1 SNHLY, CDR2 FYNNEI. Trimming removed 4 bases from V and 6 bases from J; junction bases left unmatched: 8. The CDR3 bases are TGTGCCAGCAGTGTAGGACTAGCTGGGACCAATGAGCAGTTCTTC. Translation: CASSVGLAGTNEQFF.

This chain links TRBV28 with TRBJ1-6; D remains ambiguous. The germline CDR1 and CDR2 sequences are MDHEN and SYDVKM. V dropped 3 bases and J dropped 5 bases, with 5 bases sitting between them. The CDR3 spans 13 residues. The CDR3 coding sequence is TGTGCCAGCAGTTTCAGCAATAATTCACCCCTCCACTTT. Protein product: CASSFSNNSPLHF. Based on the CDR3 plus reference TRBV28 and TRBJ1-6, the full variable domain is DVKVTQSSRYLVKRTGEKVFLECVQDMDHENMFWYRQDPGLGLRLIYFSYDVKMKEKGDIPEGYSVSREKKERFSLILESASTNQTSMYLCASSFSNNSPLHFGNGTRLTVT.

The chain is built from TRBV5-1 and TRBJ2-7; perhaps TRBD1 as D (6 bases). The length of the CDR3 is 18 residues. Per germline, CDR1 SGHRS and CDR2 YFSETQ. V was clipped by 2 bases and J by 1 base, with 22 bases between them. CDR3: CASSFLDSGTSQSYEQYF. CDR3 bases: TGCGCCAGCAGCTTTTTGGACAGCGGTACCTCTCAATCCTACGAGCAGTACTTC.

This sequence joins TRBV29-1 and TRBJ2-4, with D perhaps matching TRBD2 (5 bases). The CDR3 length is 13 residues. The V gene lost 6 bases and the J gene lost 8 bases, with 17 bases spanning the gap. Germline V gene lookup returns CDR1 SQVTM and CDR2 ANQGSEA. The CDR3 DNA is TGCAGCGTGGCTTGGAGGCCAGAGGACATTCAGTACTTC. Translation gives CSVAWRPEDIQYF.

The V gene is TRBV6-6, the J gene TRBJ2-7; possible D gene TRBD1, 5 bases. The CDR3 totals 14 residues. V was shortened by 2 bases and J by 4 bases, with 12 bases between the two germline ends. Germline V gives CDR1 MNHNY, CDR2 SVGAGI (reference sequence). The CDR3 sequence: CASSYAGIRYEQYF. The CDR3 DNA follows: TGTGCCAGCAGTTACGCAGGGATCCGGTACGAGCAGTACTTC.

This chain joins TRBV6-1 and TRBJ2-7; 7 bases match TRBD1. This CDR3 has 16 residues. Germline lookup yields CDR1 MNHNS and CDR2 SASEGT. Losses at the gene ends were 1 base for V and 6 bases for J; bases not matched to a gene: 12. Here the CDR3 reads CASSEEGAKVYFEQYF. The DNA of the CDR3 is TGTGCCAGCAGTGAAGAGGGGGCGAAGGTCTACTTCGAGCAGTACTTC.

V is TRBV10-3 and J is TRBJ2-5, with 10 bases aligning to TRBD2. Germline assignment: CDR1 ENHRY and CDR2 SYGVKD. The CDR3 is 16 residues long. V trimming: 4 bases; J trimming: 2 bases; junction bases outside the gene matches: 7. The CDR3: CAISASGSPPQETQYF. The CDR3 coding sequence is TGTGCCATCAGTGCTAGCGGGAGCCCGCCACAAGAGACCCAGTACTTC.

The chain has TRBV7-9 and TRBJ2-6, with a weak D call TRBD1 (6 bases). CDR1 is SEHNR, CDR2 FQNEAQ, per germline (reference sequence). Trimming shortened V by 5 bases and J by 1 base, and 18 bases separated the two germline ends. The CDR3 has 18 residues. Here the CDR3 reads CASSQVSQGLSGANVLTF. In DNA, the CDR3 is TGTGCCAGCAGCCAGGTATCTCAGGGGCTGTCTGGGGCCAACGTCCTGACTTTC.

The chain joins TRBV7-9 to TRBJ1-3; D gene ambiguous. The germline gives CDR1 SEHNR, CDR2 FQNEAQ (reference sequence). Deletions cut 5 bases from V and 0 bases from J, with 8 bases between. This CDR3 spans 14 amino acids. This CDR3 is CASSPHTSGNTIYF. CDR3 nucleotide sequence: TGTGCCAGCAGCCCCCACACCTCTGGAAACACCATATATTTT.

The CDR3 loop is CASSYLGGPNTGELFF. CDR3 sequence (DNA): TGCGCCAGCAGCTACCTCGGGGGGCCGAACACCGGGGAGCTGTTTTTT. The chain combines TRBV5-1 with TRBJ2-2, with D possibly being TRBD2 (7 bases). CDR1 SGHRS and CDR2 YFSETQ come from the germline V gene. The V end was cut by 3 bases, the J end by 0 bases, with 12 bases between. CDR3 length equals 16 residues. Variable domain in full (rest from reference TRBV5-1 and TRBJ2-2): KAGVTQTPRYLIKTRGQQVTLSCSPISGHRSVSWYQQTPGQGLQFLFEYFSETQRNKGNFPGRFSGRQFSNSRSEMNVSTLELGDSALYLCASSYLGGPNTGELFFGEGSRLTVL.

The chain links TRBV4-3 to TRBJ1-2; D is possibly TRBD1 (5 bases). This CDR3 has 15 amino acids. Trimming stripped 4 bases from V and 6 bases from J, with 18 bases between. Germline V gene lookup returns CDR1 LGHNA and CDR2 YSLEER. CDR3 loop: CASSRSGRDEHGYTF. The DNA of the CDR3 is TGCGCCAGCAGCCGATCCGGCAGGGACGAGCATGGCTACACCTTC.

CDR3 amino acids: CASSPSGLGDKRNEQFF. The CDR3, as DNA: TGTGCCAGCAGCCCGTCGGGACTAGGGGACAAAAGAAATGAGCAGTTCTTC. The gene calls are TRBV5-4 and TRBJ2-1; 8 nucleotides align to TRBD2. Germline lookup yields CDR1 SGHNT and CDR2 YYREEE (reference sequence). V lost 4 bases, J lost 7 bases, and 16 bases stayed unmatched. This CDR3 has 17 amino acids.

The gene calls are TRBV13 and TRBJ1-5; a weak D match, TRBD1 (6 bases). The germline CDR1 and CDR2 sequences are PRHDT and FYEKMQ (reference sequence). The CDR3 length is 15 residues. Deletions cut 0 bases from V and 4 bases from J, with 10 bases between. The CDR3 loop reads CASSLGPGVNQPQHF. As DNA, the CDR3 is TGTGCCAGCAGCTTAGGGCCAGGGGTGAATCAGCCCCAGCATTTT.

The chain combines TRBV18 with TRBJ2-5; D tentatively reads TRBD1 or TRBD2 (6 bases each). Per the germline V gene, CDR1 is KGHSH and CDR2 is LQKENI. The CDR3 totals 14 residues. The V end lost 2 bases, the J end lost 5 bases, and 12 bases lay between the germline ends. The CDR3 DNA is TGTGCCAGCTCACCAACGGGGGCTCAGGAGACCCAGTACTTC. It codes for CASSPTGAQETQYF.

The CDR3 protein is CASTRDTSYNEQFF. Here the CDR3 DNA reads TGTGCCAGCACCCGGGACACATCCTACAATGAGCAGTTCTTC. The rearrangement joins TRBV2 to TRBJ2-1, with D perhaps matching TRBD1 (6 bases). The V gene's germline CDR1 is SNHLY and CDR2 FYNNEI. The CDR3 length is 14 residues. V lost 7 bases and J lost 1, with 11 bases in between.

The chain combines TRBV7-6 with TRBJ1-3, with a tentative D call TRBD1 (6 bases). The germline V gene encodes CDR1 SGHVS and CDR2 FNYEAQ. The V end lost 4 bases, the J end lost 4 bases, and 17 bases lay between the germline ends. This CDR3 has 16 amino acids. CDR3 DNA: TGTGCCAGCAGCTCTAGCCCAGGGGCACCCGGAAACACCATATATTTT. It yields the protein CASSSSPGAPGNTIYF.

The chain combines TRBV14 with TRBJ2-7; 8 positions match TRBD2. J was trimmed by 0 bases and V by 5 bases; bases with no gene match: 6. This CDR3 comprises 15 residues. Germline V gene sequence: CDR1 SGHDN, CDR2 FVKESK. CDR3 DNA: TGTGCCAGCAGCGGTATAGCGGGGATCTCCTACGAGCAGTACTTC. Amino acid sequence: CASSGIAGISYEQYF. The complete variable domain, with remaining parts taken from reference TRBV14 and TRBJ2-7, reads EAGVTQFPSHSVIEKGQTVTLRCDPISGHDNLYWYRRVMGKEIKFLLHFVKESKQDESGMPNNRFLAERTGGTYSTLKVQPAELEDSGVYFCASSGIAGISYEQYFGPGTRLTVT.

CDR3 coding DNA: TGTGCCATCAGTACTGGGGCGGCGGCCCAGTACAATGAGCAGTTCTTC. Translation: CAISTGAAAQYNEQFF. The J gene is TRBJ2-1, the V gene TRBV10-3; D perhaps matches TRBD1 (5 bases). The germline CDR1 and CDR2 sequences are ENHRY and SYGVKD. The CDR3 sequence is 16 residues long. V shed 5 bases and J shed 4 bases, with 18 bases lying between them.

This clone came up once. The chain employs TRBV7-2 and TRBJ2-5; 10 bases match TRBD2. This CDR3 comprises 15 residues. Germline CDR1 and CDR2: SGHTA and FQGNSA. After removal of 4 bases from V and 5 bases from J, the junction contained 7 bases not matched to a gene. The CDR3 spells CASSSSGRDGETQYF. CDR3 coding DNA: TGTGCCAGCAGCTCAAGCGGGAGGGACGGGGAGACCCAGTACTTC.

The chain uses TRBV5-1 and TRBJ1-1; no reliable D call. Germline assignment: CDR1 SGHRS and CDR2 YFSETQ. V was clipped by 0 bases and J by 4 bases, with 7 bases between them. The CDR3 has 13 residues. The CDR3 protein is CASSLGAATEAFF. CDR3 coding DNA: TGCGCCAGCAGCTTGGGGGCGGCCACTGAAGCTTTCTTT.

The chain couples TRBV5-4 to TRBJ2-7; 7 bases fit TRBD1. Trimming at V came to 3 bases and at J to 5 bases, leaving 11 bases not matched to a gene. Germline V gene data show CDR1 as SGHNT and CDR2 as YYREEE (reference sequence). The CDR3 consists of 15 residues. CDR3 loop: CASSYRQGKVHEQYF. In DNA form, the CDR3 reads TGTGCCAGCAGCTACCGACAGGGAAAGGTCCACGAGCAGTACTTC.

Written as DNA, the CDR3 is TGCGCCAGCAGCTTGGGACCGACGAACACTGAAGCTTTCTTT. Amino acid sequence: CASSLGPTNTEAFF. V and J are TRBV5-1 and TRBJ1-1; D unclear. The CDR3 runs 14 residues. Trimming cost V 0 bases and J 1 base, with 7 bases left between them. The germline CDR1 and CDR2 sequences are SGHRS and YFSETQ.

This clone came up once. The V call is TRBV28, the J call TRBJ1-5; D ambiguous. The CDR3 is 14 amino acids. The germline gives CDR1 MDHEN, CDR2 SYDVKM. Between the trimmed V and J ends, which lost 5 bases and 4 bases, there was a span of 12 bases. In nucleotides, the CDR3 is TGTGCCAGCAGTGCCTATAGGGAAAATCAGCCCCAGCATTTT. Protein sequence: CASSAYRENQPQHF. The full variable domain, with the rest looked up from reference TRBV28 and TRBJ1-5, is DVKVTQSSRYLVKRTGEKVFLECVQDMDHENMFWYRQDPGLGLRLIYFSYDVKMKEKGDIPEGYSVSREKKERFSLILESASTNQTSMYLCASSAYRENQPQHFGDGTRLSIL.

This clone appeared once. The V gene is TRBV10-3, the J gene TRBJ2-6; 8 bases align to TRBD1. V lost 10 bases, J lost 0 bases, and 8 bases stayed unmatched. This CDR3 contains 16 residues. Germline CDR1 is ENHRY and CDR2 is SYGVKD. Written as DNA, the CDR3 is TGTGCCACCTCTCGGGACAGGAGCTCTGGGGCCAACGTCCTGACTTTC. The encoded protein is CATSRDRSSGANVLTF.